This TCR beta chain derives from a study of T cells in Graves' hyperthyroidism and ophthalmopathy (dated by TCRdb to the late 2010s). Background for the entire study: Peripheral blood samples were taken at initial diagnosis, before any treatment was given. A discovery cohort of about 100 patients, roughly 40 with Graves' ophthalmopathy and about 58 with stable Graves' hyperthyroidism, was used to find distinguishing TCR V-J signatures. The roughly 91 discovery patients were randomly divided into training and test sets at a 7:3 ratio. An independent validation cohort of about 20 hyperthyroidism patients and about 15 patients who later progressed to ophthalmopathy tested prospective prediction of ophthalmopathy. TCR Vbeta CDR3 sequencing of approximately 140 peripheral blood samples (more than 40 ophthalmopathy, 75 to 85 hyperthyroidism and around 17 progressor patients) is reported in the paper. Following sampling, methimazole starting at 30 mg daily was given to hyperthyroidism patients, and high-dose intravenous methylprednisolone was given to ophthalmopathy patients. Thyroid tissue and blood T-cell repertoires from about six Graves' hyperthyroidism patients were also compared in the study.

The paper's findings and limits, for the study overall: Ophthalmopathy was separated from stable hyperthyroidism by a 13 V-J signature model, with approximately 86% sensitivity and about 81% specificity obtained in cross-validation and 80%/75% obtained in testing. No statistical method was used to set the sample size in advance, and investigators knew the group allocation. Most expanded thyroid clonotypes (frequency above 0.001) were also found in blood, which suggests that blood repertoires may mirror thyroid immune responses. In validation, progression to ophthalmopathy was predicted by the model with 55% to 71% sensitivity and just over 72% specificity, a median of about 6.8 months before onset.

A word on this clonotype: Its cognate antigen has yet to be identified. Base qualities are not at hand, and no much larger clone is one base apart.

CDR1 and CDR2 (PRHDT, FYEKMQ) derive from the germline V gene (reference sequence). V sheds 0 bases and J sheds 0 bases, leaving 12 bases between their ends. From its cysteine to its phenylalanine, the CDR3 spans 17 amino acids. The sequence is cut down to CDR3 DNA, 51 bases in frame from base 1. The TCR beta CDR3 regions were amplified from RNA transcripts. The TCR CDR3 was subjected to a first round of RT-PCR using the HTBI primer set and the Qiagen OneStep RT-PCR kit. Libraries were constructed in a second round of multiplex PCR, after which size selection and purification were carried out. Libraries were sequenced paired-end with 100 bp reads on an Illumina HiSeq2000. Per the authors' processing: Raw data were processed with SOAPnuke, discarding reads with adapters, uncalled bases, mean Phred below 15, or no exact constant-primer or identifier match. COPE v1.2.5 was used to merge the high-quality paired reads, and each unique nucleotide sequence was defined as a clonotype. MiTCR v1.1 was used to align clonotypes to the IMGT TRBV, TRBD and TRBJ reference segments. The analysis was restricted to V-J combinations with a frequency above 0.0001, which together covered about 99% of the repertoires. A TCS score was defined as the ratio of F50 (clonal expansion) to E x V (chaos), with BLOSUM62-based TCRdist applied between CDR3 peptides within each V-J. Welch's t-statistics and random forest reduced fewer than 550 V-J features to about 12, which were used in a naive Bayes classifier (R e1071). TCRdb trimmed public reads at Q25 via fastp, called clones via MiXCR and kept in-frame beta chains. Identical CDR3 proteins give one entry, which carries the most common genes and DNA. These V and J calls rely on TCRdb rather than the paper's analysis. The sample table shows approximately 420,000 distinct CDR3 sequences, and more than 13% are seen once. The top ten clonotypes cover about 30% of the sample.

A patient counted as having stable Graves' hyperthyroidism if no progression to ophthalmopathy occurred over 18 months of follow-up. Hyperthyroidism patients were newly diagnosed, with disease duration under 2 months, and aged 18 to 65 years. Exclusion was applied to patients with uncontrolled infections, other autoimmune diseases, pregnancy or lactation. Diagnoses relied on clinical symptoms, serum thyroxine and TRAb, thyroid ultrasound and orbital computed tomography. PBMCs were separated from roughly 9.6 ml of fresh peripheral blood using Ficoll-Paque density gradient centrifugation. Trizol reagent was used to extract total RNA, and RNA quality was then checked on an Agilent 2100 Bioanalyzer.

The sample was blood. The chain is assembled from TRBV13 and TRBJ2-1, with the D gene not confidently named. The receptor comes from a woman aged 25 to 45 with Graves' hyperthyroidism. The nucleotides are TGTGCCAGCAGCTTAGGCCTCTCTGACCCCTCCTACAATGAGCAGTTCTTC. This translates into CASSLGLSDPSYNEQFF.